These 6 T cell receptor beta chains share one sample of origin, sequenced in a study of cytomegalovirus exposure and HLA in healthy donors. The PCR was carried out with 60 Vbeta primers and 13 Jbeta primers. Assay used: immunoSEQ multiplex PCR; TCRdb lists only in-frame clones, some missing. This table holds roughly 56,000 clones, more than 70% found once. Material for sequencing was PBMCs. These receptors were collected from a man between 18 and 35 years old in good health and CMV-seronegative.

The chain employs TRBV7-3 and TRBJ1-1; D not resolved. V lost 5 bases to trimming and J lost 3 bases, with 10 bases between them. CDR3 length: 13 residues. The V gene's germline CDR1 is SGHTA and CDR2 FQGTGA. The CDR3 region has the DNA TGTGCCAGCAGCGCCCTTCAGGACACTGAAGCTTTCTTT. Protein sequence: CASSALQDTEAFF.

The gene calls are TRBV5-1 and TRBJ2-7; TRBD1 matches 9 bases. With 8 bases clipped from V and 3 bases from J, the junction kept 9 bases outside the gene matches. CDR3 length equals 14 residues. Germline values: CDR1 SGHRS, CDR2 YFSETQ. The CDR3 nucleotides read TGCGCCAGTTCCCCGGGACAGGGAGGCTACGAGCAGTACTTC. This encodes CASSPGQGGYEQYF.

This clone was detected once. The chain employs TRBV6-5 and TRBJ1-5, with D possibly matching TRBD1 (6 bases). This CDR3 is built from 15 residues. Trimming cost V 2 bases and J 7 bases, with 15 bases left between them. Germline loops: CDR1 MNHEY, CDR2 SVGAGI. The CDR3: CASSYARGGLQPQHF. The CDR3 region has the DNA TGTGCCAGCAGTTACGCCAGGGGCGGATTGCAGCCCCAGCATTTT.

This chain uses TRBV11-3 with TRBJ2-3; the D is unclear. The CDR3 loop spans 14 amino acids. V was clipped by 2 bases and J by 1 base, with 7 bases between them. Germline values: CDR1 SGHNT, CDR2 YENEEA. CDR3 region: CASSLTSGTDTQYF. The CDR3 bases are TGTGCCAGCAGCTTAACCAGCGGCACAGATACGCAGTATTTT.

The CDR3 protein is CASSLPGQYTGELFF. The CDR3 nucleotides are TGTGCCAGCAGTTTACCGGGACAGTACACCGGGGAGCTGTTTTTT. The chain combines TRBV28 with TRBJ2-2; 7 bases are shared with TRBD1. Trimming at V came to 2 bases and at J to 3 bases, leaving 3 bases not matched to a gene. This CDR3 has 15 residues. CDR1 MDHEN and CDR2 SYDVKM come from the germline V gene.

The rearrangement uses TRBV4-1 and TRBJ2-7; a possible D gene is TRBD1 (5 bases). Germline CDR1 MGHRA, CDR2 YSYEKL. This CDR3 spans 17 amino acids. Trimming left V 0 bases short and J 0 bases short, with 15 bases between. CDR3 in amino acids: CASSQDPGRVISYEQYF. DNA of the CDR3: TGCGCCAGCAGCCAAGATCCGGGCAGGGTGATCTCCTACGAGCAGTACTTC.